These 5 T cell receptor beta chains were sequenced from one sample in a study of cytomegalovirus exposure and HLA in healthy donors. PCR used 60 Vbeta primers and 13 Jbeta primers. Method: immunoSEQ multiplex PCR; TCRdb's copy keeps in-frame clones and lacks some. This repertoire shows about 150,000 clones, just over 75% found once; its top ten account for less than 1.5%. The sequenced material came from PBMCs. The receptors here all came from a woman in her thirties in good health and CMV-seropositive.

The chain links TRBV7-9 to TRBJ1-4; 7 bases fit TRBD1. CDR3 length: 15 amino acids. From germline, CDR1 is SEHNR and CDR2 FQNEAQ (reference sequence). After removal of 5 bases from V and 2 bases from J, the junction contained 5 bases not matched to a gene. The CDR3 region is CASSPSGGTNEKLFF. The CDR3 bases are TGTGCCAGCAGCCCCTCAGGGGGTACTAATGAAAAACTGTTTTTT. The full variable domain, with the rest looked up from reference TRBV7-9 and TRBJ1-4, is DTGVSQNPRHKITKRGQNVTFRCDPISEHNRLYWYRQTLGQGPEFLTYFQNEAQLEKSRLLSDRFSAERPKGSFSTLEIQRTEQGDSAMYLCASSPSGGTNEKLFFGSGTQLSVL.

The chain has TRBV9 and TRBJ2-7; D is uncertain. This CDR3 contains 13 residues. Trimming removed 0 bases from V and 3 bases from J, with 7 bases in between. The germline gives CDR1 SGDLS, CDR2 YYNGEE. CDR3 in amino acids: CASSVAEFYEQYF. CDR3 DNA sequence: TGTGCCAGCAGCGTAGCGGAGTTCTACGAGCAGTACTTC.

The chain has TRBV28 and TRBJ2-2; D unresolved. Trimming stripped 6 bases from V and 5 bases from J, with 25 bases between. Germline CDR1 and CDR2: MDHEN and SYDVKM. The CDR3 loop spans 18 amino acids. The CDR3 sequence: CASSTSRLRPSRTGELFF. DNA for the CDR3: TGTGCCAGCAGCACTTCCCGGCTGCGGCCCTCGAGAACCGGGGAGCTGTTTTTT.

The chain joins TRBV4-3 to TRBJ1-1; D may be TRBD1 (6 bases). The length of the CDR3 is 17 residues. V was trimmed by 0 bases and J by 1 base, leaving 15 bases between them. Looked up from germline, CDR1 is LGHNA and CDR2 is YSLEER. CDR3 DNA sequence: TGCGCCAGCAGCCAAGACATAGGGGGACACTCGAACACTGAAGCTTTCTTT. Protein sequence: CASSQDIGGHSNTEAFF.

This chain connects TRBV4-1 to TRBJ2-7; 11 positions agree with TRBD1. The V gene's germline CDR1 is MGHRA and CDR2 YSYEKL. Trimming took 0 bases from V and 9 from J; bases not matched to a gene: 10. The CDR3 runs 16 residues. DNA for the CDR3: TGCGCCAGCAGCCAAGATATCGGACAGGGGGCTACTAGGCAGTACTTC. Protein product: CASSQDIGQGATRQYF.